A selection of T cell receptor beta chains follows, all from one sample in a study of T cells after yellow fever vaccination. Via MiXCR, TCRdb re-called the 5' RACE reads, giving one row per CDR3 protein. Seen here are 450,000 to 650,000 distinct CDR3 sequences, 13% observed once, and the top ten hold more than 13%. The specimen comprised PBMCs, sampled on the day of the yellow fever booster vaccination. These TCRs come from a man aged 30 to 45 who received the YFV17D yellow fever vaccine. Both conserved end residues are part of each CDR3. A D gene is named only where the DNA matches it firmly. Expanded clones are given a class, and other clones once, few, many or no size at all.

j_call | d_call | v_call | clone_size | cdr3_nt | cdr3_aa
TRBJ2-5 | TRBD2 | TRBV7-2 | few | TGTGCCAGCAGTTTGGGCGGGAGCCCAGAGACCCAGTACTTC | CASSLGGSPETQYF
TRBJ1-1 | - | TRBV12-3/TRBV12-4 | few | TGTGCCAGCCGAAGTGACAGCGCGACTGAAGCTTTCTTT | CASRSDSATEAFF
TRBJ2-5 | - | TRBV9 | - | TGTGCCAGCAGCGTAGGAGGACATGTGGTGTCGGGAGAGACCCAGTACTTC | CASSVGGHVVSGETQYF
TRBJ1-2 | - | TRBV12-3/TRBV12-4 | - | TGTGCCAGCAGCTTGGACGGAATCTATGGCTACACCTTC | CASSLDGIYGYTF
TRBJ2-3 | TRBD2 | TRBV19 | many | TGTGCCAGTGGAAAACTAGCGACCACAGATACGCAGTATTTT | CASGKLATTDTQYF
TRBJ2-7 | TRBD2 | TRBV27 | - | TGTGCCAGCAGCGCCGGGGGGGGATCCTACGAGCAGTACTTC | CASSAGGGSYEQYF
TRBJ2-1 | - | TRBV20-1 | few | TGCAGTGCTAGGGGTAGGAATGAGCAGTTCTTC | CSARGRNEQFF
TRBJ1-1 | TRBD1 | TRBV5-1 | few | TGCGCCAGCAGCACCTCGGACAGGACTGAAGCTTTCTTT | CASSTSDRTEAFF
TRBJ2-7 | TRBD2 | TRBV28 | few | TGTGCCAGCAGTCTAGCGGGAGTGAGGGAGCAGTACTTC | CASSLAGVREQYF
TRBJ2-5 | TRBD2 | TRBV4-3 | - | TGCGCCAGCAGCCAAGTGGTACTAGCGGGCTCACAAGAGACCCAGTACTTC | CASSQVVLAGSQETQYF
TRBJ2-1 | - | TRBV3-1 | - | TGTGCCAGCAGCCAGTATAAGGGGGACAAACAGAGCTCCTACAATGAGCAGTTCTTC | CASSQYKGDKQSSYNEQFF
TRBJ1-4 | TRBD1 | TRBV12-3/TRBV12-4 | - | TGTGCCAGCAGTCGACAGGGCGAGATGGAAAAACTGTTTTTT | CASSRQGEMEKLFF
TRBJ2-1 | - | TRBV30 | - | TGTGCCTGGGGCCTGAATAATGAGCAGTTCTTC | CAWGLNNEQFF
TRBJ2-5 | - | TRBV6-1 | few | TGTGCCAGCGGGGTGCGGTTAGGTGAGACCCAGTACTTC | CASGVRLGETQYF
TRBJ2-3 | - | TRBV5-6 | few | TGTGCCAGCAGCTTATGGGTTCGAGCCTACCACACAGATACGCAGTATTTT | CASSLWVRAYHTDTQYF
TRBJ2-7 | - | TRBV29-1 | - | TGCAGCGTCATGGGAGGTTCGTACGAGCAGTACTTC | CSVMGGSYEQYF
TRBJ2-3 | TRBD1 | TRBV12-3/TRBV12-4 | - | TGTGCCAGCAGGCCCAGGGGACAGGGCCGACGAGCTACGCAGTATTTT | CASRPRGQGRRATQYF
TRBJ1-5 | TRBD1 | TRBV20-1 | few | TGCAGTGCTAAGAGACAGGGACTAAGGCAGCCCCAGCATTTT | CSAKRQGLRQPQHF
TRBJ2-1 | TRBD2 | TRBV20-1 | few | TGCAGTGCTAGAGAGGTGCGCGGTAGCGGGAGTGTAAATGAGCAGTTCTTC | CSAREVRGSGSVNEQFF
TRBJ1-5 | - | TRBV4-3 | few | TGCGCCAGCAGCCAAGAGTTTACTCAGCCCCAGCATTTT | CASSQEFTQPQHF
TRBJ2-7 | - | TRBV28 | - | TGTGCCAGCAGTGGTCTAGGAGCTACTTACGAGCAGTACTTC | CASSGLGATYEQYF
TRBJ2-1 | - | TRBV5-6 | - | TGTGCCAGCAGCTTGGCGGGGGTCCCCTACAATGAGCAGTTCTTC | CASSLAGVPYNEQFF
TRBJ2-7 | - | TRBV5-1 | - | TGCGCCAGCAGTCCTGAACGGACGGTTACCTACGAGCAGTACTTC | CASSPERTVTYEQYF
TRBJ1-4 | - | TRBV7-2 | - | TGTGCCAGCAGCTTAGCGCGGGGAAGAGGTGAAAAACTGTTTTTT | CASSLARGRGEKLFF
TRBJ1-1 | - | TRBV28 | few | TGTGCCTGGGCCAGTGGTACAGCGAACACTGAAGCTTTCTTT | CAWASGTANTEAFF
TRBJ1-2 | TRBD1 | TRBV10-3 | - | TGTGCCATCAGTGGACAGGGCTATGGCTACACCTTC | CAISGQGYGYTF
TRBJ2-7 | - | TRBV7-8 | few | TGTGCCAGCAGCTATTACGTGTTCTACGAGCAGTACTTC | CASSYYVFYEQYF
TRBJ2-3 | TRBD1 | TRBV20-1 | few | TGCAGTGCGCTCTCCGGGACAGGGAGGGCAGATACGCAGTATTTT | CSALSGTGRADTQYF
TRBJ2-1 | TRBD2 | TRBV20-1 | few | TGCAGTGTTAGACCCCTTATGGGACTAGCGGGAGTTGGTATCAACAATGAGCAGTTCTTC | CSVRPLMGLAGVGINNEQFF
TRBJ2-7 | TRBD2 | TRBV27 | many | TGTGCCAGCACCGCTCTCCCCCGGGGGGGCGAGCAGTACTTC | CASTALPRGGEQYF
TRBJ2-5 | - | TRBV15 | few | TGTGCCACCAGCATCCCCAGGGGAATAGCGGCTTACCAAGAGACCCAGTACTTC | CATSIPRGIAAYQETQYF
TRBJ1-2 | TRBD1 | TRBV20-1 | few | TGCAGTGCCCCGACAGGGTCTAACTATGGCTACACCTTC | CSAPTGSNYGYTF
TRBJ2-7 | - | TRBV3-1 | - | TGTGCCAGCAGCCAAGATCTGGACGGAAGATACGAGCAGTACTTC | CASSQDLDGRYEQYF